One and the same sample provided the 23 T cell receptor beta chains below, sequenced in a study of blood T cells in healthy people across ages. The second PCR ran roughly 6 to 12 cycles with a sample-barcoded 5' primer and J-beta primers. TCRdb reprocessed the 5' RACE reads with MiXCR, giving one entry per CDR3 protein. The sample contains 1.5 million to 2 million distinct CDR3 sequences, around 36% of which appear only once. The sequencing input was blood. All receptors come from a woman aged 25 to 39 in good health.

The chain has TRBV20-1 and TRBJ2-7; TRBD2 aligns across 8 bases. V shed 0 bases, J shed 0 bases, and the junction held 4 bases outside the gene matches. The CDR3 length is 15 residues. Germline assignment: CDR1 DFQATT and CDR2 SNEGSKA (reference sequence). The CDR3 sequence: CSARDLAGYSYEQYF. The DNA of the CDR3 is TGCAGTGCTAGAGATTTAGCGGGATACTCCTACGAGCAGTACTTC.

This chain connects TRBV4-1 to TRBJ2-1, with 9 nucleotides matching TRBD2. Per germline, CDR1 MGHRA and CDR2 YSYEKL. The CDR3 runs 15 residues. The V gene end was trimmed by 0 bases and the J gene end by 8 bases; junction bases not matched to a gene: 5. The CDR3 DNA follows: TGCGCCAGCAGCCAAGAACTAGCGGGTGACCATGAGCAGTTCTTC. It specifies CASSQELAGDHEQFF.

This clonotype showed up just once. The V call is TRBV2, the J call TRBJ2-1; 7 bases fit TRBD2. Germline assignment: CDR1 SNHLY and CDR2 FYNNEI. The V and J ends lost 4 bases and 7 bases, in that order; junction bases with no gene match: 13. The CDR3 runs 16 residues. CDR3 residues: CASSAVAGVPGNEQFF. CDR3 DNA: TGTGCCAGCAGTGCGGTCGCGGGGGTCCCCGGGAATGAGCAGTTCTTC.

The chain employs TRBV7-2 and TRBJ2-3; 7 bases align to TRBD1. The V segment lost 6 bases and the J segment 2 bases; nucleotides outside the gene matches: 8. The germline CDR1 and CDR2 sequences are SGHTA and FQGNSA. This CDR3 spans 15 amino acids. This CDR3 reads CASSKQGTLTDTQYF. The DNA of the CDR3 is TGTGCCAGCAGTAAACAGGGGACCCTCACAGATACGCAGTATTTT.

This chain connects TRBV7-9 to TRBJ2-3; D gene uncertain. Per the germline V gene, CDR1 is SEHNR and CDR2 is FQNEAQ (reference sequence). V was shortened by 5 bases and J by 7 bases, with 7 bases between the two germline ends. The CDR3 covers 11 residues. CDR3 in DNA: TGTGCCAGCAGCCCTCTCTATACGCAGTATTTT. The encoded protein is CASSPLYTQYF.

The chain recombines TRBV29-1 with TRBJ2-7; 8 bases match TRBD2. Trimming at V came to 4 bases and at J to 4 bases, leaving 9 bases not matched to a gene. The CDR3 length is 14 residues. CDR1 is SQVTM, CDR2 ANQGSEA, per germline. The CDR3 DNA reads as TGCAGCGTTGGTCCGGGGGGGGCGAGGTACGAGCAGTACTTC. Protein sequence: CSVGPGGARYEQYF.

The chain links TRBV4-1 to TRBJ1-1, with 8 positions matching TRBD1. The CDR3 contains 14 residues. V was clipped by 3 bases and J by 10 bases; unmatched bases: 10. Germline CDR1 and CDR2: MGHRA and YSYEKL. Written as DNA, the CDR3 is TGCGCCAGCAGCCACGGACAGGGATTAACGTCAGCTTTCTTT. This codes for CASSHGQGLTSAFF.

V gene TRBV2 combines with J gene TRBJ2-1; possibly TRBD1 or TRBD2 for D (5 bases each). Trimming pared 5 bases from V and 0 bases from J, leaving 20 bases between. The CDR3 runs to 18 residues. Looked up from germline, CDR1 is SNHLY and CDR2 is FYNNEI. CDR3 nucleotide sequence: TGTGCCAGCAGTCGGGGCTTGGAGGTCCCGAGCTCCTACAATGAGCAGTTCTTC. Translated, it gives CASSRGLEVPSSYNEQFF.

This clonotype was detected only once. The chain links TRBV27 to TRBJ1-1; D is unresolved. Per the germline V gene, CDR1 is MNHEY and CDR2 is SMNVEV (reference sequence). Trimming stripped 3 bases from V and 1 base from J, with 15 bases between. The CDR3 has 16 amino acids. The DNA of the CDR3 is TGTGCCAGCAGTTTGTTTACATCGCGGGAGAACACTGAAGCTTTCTTT. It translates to CASSLFTSRENTEAFF.

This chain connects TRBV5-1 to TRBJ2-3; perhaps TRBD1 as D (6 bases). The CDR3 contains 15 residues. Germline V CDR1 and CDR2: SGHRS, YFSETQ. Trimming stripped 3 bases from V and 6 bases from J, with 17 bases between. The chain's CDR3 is CASSWGRAEGDTQYF. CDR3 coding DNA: TGCGCCAGCAGCTGGGGGCGAGCAGAGGGGGATACGCAGTATTTT.

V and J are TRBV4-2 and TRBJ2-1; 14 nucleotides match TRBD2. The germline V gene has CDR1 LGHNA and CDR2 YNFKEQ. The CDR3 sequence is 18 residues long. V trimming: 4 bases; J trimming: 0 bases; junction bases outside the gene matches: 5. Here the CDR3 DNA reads TGTGCCAGCAGCCGAGGACTAGCGGGGGGAAACTCCTACAATGAGCAGTTCTTC. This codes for CASSRGLAGGNSYNEQFF.

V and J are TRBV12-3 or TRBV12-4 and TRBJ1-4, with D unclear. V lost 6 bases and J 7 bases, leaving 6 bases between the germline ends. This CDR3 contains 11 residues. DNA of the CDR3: TGTGCCAGCAGCCCTAGTGAAAAACTGTTTTTT. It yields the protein CASSPSEKLFF.

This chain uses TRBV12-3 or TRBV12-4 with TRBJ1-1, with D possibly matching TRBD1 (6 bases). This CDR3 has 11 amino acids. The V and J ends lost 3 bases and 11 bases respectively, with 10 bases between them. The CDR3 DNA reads TGTGCCAGCAGTTTTAACAGGGATGCTTTCTTT. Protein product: CASSFNRDAFF.

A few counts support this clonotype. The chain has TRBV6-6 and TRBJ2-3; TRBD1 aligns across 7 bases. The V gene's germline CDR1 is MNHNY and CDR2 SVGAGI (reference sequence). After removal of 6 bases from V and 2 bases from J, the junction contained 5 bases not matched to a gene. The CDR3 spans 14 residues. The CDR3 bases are TGTGCCAGCAGACAGGGGTCAAACACAGATACGCAGTATTTT. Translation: CASRQGSNTDTQYF.

The CDR3 loop reads CASSAASGRASDTQYF. CDR3 in DNA: TGTGCCAGCAGCGCAGCTAGCGGGAGGGCCTCAGATACGCAGTATTTT. The rearrangement links TRBV9 to TRBJ2-3; 12 nucleotides match TRBD2. Germline-derived CDR1 and CDR2 are SGDLS and YYNGEE. This CDR3 region has 16 residues. Trimming at V came to 3 bases and at J to 4 bases, leaving 6 bases not matched to a gene.

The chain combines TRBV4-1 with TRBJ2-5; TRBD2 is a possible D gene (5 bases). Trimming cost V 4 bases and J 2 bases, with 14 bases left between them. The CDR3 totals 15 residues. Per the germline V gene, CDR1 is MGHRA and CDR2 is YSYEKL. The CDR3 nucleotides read TGCGCCAGCAGCCCTTCCACAAGGAGGCAAGAGACCCAGTACTTC. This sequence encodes CASSPSTRRQETQYF.

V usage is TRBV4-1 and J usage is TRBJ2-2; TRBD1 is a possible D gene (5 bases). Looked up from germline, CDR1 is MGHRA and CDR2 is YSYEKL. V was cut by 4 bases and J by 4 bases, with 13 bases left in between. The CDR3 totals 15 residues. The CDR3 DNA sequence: TGCGCCAGCAGCCTACTACAGGTGGGCACCGGGGAGCTGTTTTTT. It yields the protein CASSLLQVGTGELFF.

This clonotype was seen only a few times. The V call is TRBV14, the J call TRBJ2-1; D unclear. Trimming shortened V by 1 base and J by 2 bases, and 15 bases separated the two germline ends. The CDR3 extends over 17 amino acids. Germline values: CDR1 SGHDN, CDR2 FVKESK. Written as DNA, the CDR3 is TGTGCCAGCAGCCAAGCCTTTGGGGTCGGAGCCTACAATGAGCAGTTCTTC. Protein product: CASSQAFGVGAYNEQFF.

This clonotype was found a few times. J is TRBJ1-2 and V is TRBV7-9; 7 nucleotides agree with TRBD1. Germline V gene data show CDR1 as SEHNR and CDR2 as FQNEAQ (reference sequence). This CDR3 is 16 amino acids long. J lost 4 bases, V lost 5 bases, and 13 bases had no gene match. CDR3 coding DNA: TGTGCCAGCAGCCCGTCTCGTGGGGGGGACAGCTATGGCTACACCTTC. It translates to CASSPSRGGDSYGYTF.

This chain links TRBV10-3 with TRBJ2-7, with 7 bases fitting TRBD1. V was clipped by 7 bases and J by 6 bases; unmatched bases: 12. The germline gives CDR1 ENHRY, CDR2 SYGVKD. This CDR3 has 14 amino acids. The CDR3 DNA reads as TGTGCCATCACAAATGCCCTGACAGGGAGCGAGCAGTACTTC. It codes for CAITNALTGSEQYF.

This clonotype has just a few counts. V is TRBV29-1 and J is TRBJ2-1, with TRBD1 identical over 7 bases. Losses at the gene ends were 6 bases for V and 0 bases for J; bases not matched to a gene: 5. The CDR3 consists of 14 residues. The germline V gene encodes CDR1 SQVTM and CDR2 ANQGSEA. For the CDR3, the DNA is TGCAGCGTAACCGGGACAGACTCCTACAATGAGCAGTTCTTC. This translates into CSVTGTDSYNEQFF.

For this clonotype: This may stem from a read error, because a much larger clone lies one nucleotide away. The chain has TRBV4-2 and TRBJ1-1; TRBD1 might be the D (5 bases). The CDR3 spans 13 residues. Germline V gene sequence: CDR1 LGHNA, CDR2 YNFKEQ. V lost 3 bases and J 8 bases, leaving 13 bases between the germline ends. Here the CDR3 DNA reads TGTGCCAGCAGCCACGACGGGGGAGCCGAAGCTTTCTTT. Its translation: CASSHDGGAEAFF.

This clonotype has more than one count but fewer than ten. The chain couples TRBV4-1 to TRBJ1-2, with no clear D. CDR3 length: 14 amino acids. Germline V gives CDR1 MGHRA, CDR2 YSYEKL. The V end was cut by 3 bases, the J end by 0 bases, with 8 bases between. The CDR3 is CASSHRGANYGYTF. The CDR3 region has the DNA TGCGCCAGCAGCCATCGGGGAGCTAACTATGGCTACACCTTC.